This T cell receptor beta chain derives from a study of T cells in Graves' hyperthyroidism and ophthalmopathy. TCR beta CDR3 sequences were amplified from RNA transcripts. With the HTBI primer set, the TCR CDR3 went through a first round of RT-PCR. A single record per CDR3 protein comes from TCRdb applying MiXCR to the multiplex PCR reads. The top ten hold about 27% of the sample, which has approximately 400,000 distinct CDR3 sequences, 15% to 19% seen once. The material sequenced was blood. The source is a woman aged 18-29 years with Graves' hyperthyroidism that later progressed to Graves' ophthalmopathy.

Here the CDR3 DNA reads TGTGCCAGCAGCGTAGAGGGGGTTAGCAATCAGCCCCAGCATTTT. Translating it yields CASSVEGVSNQPQHF. This chain joins TRBV9 and TRBJ1-5; D is perhaps TRBD1 (6 bases). The CDR3 contains 15 residues. Germline lookup yields CDR1 SGDLS and CDR2 YYNGEE. V lost 0 bases, J lost 0 bases, and 7 bases lay in between.